This TCR beta chain was retrieved from a study of cytotoxic CD8 clonotypes in ibrutinib-treated CLL. Study details: Among the patients, approximately ten presented as relapsed/refractory and approximately 14 as treatment-naive; 17 showed unmutated IGHV. Each sample contained, on average, approximately 250,000 productive templates and 75,000 to 100,000 productive rearrangements.

V was shortened by 0 bases and J by 4 bases, with 10 bases between the two germline ends. This CDR3 region has 14 residues. Germline V lookup: CDR1 SGDLS, CDR2 YYNGEE. Method: immunoSEQ multiplex PCR; TCRdb's copy keeps in-frame clones and lacks some. Of roughly 330,000 clones in the sample, 67% are singletons; the top ten hold roughly 6.3%. The V call is TRBV9, the J call TRBJ1-2; D is possibly TRBD1 (5 bases). Sequences were derived from PBMCs, sampled after 36 months of ibrutinib treatment. This sequence was found in a human donor with chronic lymphocytic leukemia. The CDR3 is CASSVGGGTYGYTF. CDR3 DNA sequence: TGTGCCAGCAGCGTAGGTGGGGGAACCTATGGCTACACCTTC.